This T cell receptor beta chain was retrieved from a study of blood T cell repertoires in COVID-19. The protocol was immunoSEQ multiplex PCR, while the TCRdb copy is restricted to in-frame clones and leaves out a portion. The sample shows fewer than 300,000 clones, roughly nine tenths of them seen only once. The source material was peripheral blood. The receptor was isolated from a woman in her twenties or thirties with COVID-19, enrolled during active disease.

The CDR3, as DNA: TGTGCCATCAGTGAGTCCTTGGCGTCGCCTAGCGGGGGGGCTCCCGATACGCAGTATTTT. Residues: CAISESLASPSGGAPDTQYF. The V call is TRBV10-3, the J call TRBJ2-3; 12 nucleotides line up with TRBD2. The ends lost 0 bases at V and 6 bases at J; junction bases unmatched: 16. CDR1 ENHRY and CDR2 SYGVKD come from the germline V gene. The CDR3 is made up of 20 amino acids.